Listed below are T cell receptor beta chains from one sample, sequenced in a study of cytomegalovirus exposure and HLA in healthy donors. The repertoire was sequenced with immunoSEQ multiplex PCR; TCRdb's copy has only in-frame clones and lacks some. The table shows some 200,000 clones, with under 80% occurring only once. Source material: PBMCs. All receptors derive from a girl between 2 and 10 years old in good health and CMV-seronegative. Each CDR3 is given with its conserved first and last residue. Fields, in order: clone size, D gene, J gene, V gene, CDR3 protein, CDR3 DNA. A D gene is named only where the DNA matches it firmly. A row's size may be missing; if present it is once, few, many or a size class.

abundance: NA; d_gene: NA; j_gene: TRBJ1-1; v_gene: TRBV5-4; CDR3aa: CASSLEGVNTEAFF; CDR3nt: TGTGCCAGCAGCTTGGAGGGGGTAAACACTGAAGCTTTCTTT
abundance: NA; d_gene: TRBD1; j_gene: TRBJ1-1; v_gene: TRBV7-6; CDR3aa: CASSQGGEAFF; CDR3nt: TGTGCCAGCAGCCAGGGGGGTGAAGCTTTCTTT
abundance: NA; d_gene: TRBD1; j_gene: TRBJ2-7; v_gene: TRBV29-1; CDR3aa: CSVDDRGRDEQYF; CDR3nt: TGCAGCGTCGATGACAGGGGGCGCGACGAGCAGTACTTC
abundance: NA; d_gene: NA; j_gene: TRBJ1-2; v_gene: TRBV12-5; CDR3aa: CASGLDPEAYGTPDNYGYTF; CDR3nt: TGTGCTAGTGGTTTGGACCCAGAAGCATACGGGACACCGGATAACTATGGCTACACCTTC
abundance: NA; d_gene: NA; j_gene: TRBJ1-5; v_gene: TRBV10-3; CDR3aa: CAISINSNQPQHF; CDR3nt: TGTGCCATCAGTATTAATAGCAATCAGCCCCAGCATTTT
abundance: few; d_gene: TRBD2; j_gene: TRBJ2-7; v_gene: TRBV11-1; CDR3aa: CASSNSGSLGDEQYF; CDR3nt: TGTGCCAGCAGCAATAGCGGGAGTTTAGGCGACGAGCAGTACTTC
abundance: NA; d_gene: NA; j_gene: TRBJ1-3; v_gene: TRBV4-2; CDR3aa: CASSAETGSGNTIYF; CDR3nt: TGTGCCAGCAGCGCCGAGACAGGTTCTGGAAACACCATATATTTT
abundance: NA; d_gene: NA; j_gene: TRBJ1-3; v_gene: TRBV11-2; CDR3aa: CASSLSGQSSGNTIYF; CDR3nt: TGTGCCAGCAGCCTCTCAGGCCAGTCTTCTGGAAACACCATATATTTT
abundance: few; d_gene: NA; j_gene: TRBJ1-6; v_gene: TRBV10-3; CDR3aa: CAISGGEGNSPLHF; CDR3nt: TGTGCCATCAGCGGAGGGGAGGGTAATTCACCCCTCCACTTT
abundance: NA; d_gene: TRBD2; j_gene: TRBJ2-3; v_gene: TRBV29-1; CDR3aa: CSAAGGGPDTQYF; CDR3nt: TGCAGCGCCGCCGGGGGAGGGCCAGATACGCAGTATTTT
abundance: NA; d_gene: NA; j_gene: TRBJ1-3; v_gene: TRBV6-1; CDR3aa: CASSEGADGNTIYF; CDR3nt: TGTGCCAGCAGTGAAGGAGCGGATGGAAACACCATATATTTT
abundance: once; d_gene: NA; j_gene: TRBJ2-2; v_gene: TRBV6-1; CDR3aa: CASSPHSGTGELFF; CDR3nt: TGTGCCAGCAGTCCCCACAGTGGCACCGGGGAGCTGTTTTTT
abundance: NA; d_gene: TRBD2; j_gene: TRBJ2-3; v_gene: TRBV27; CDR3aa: CASGLAGGTDTQYF; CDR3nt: TGTGCCAGCGGCTTAGCGGGGGGAACAGATACGCAGTATTTT
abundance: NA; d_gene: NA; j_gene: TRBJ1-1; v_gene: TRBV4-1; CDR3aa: CASSQGIGGNTEAFF; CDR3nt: TGCGCCAGCAGCCAAGGGATAGGGGGGAACACTGAAGCTTTCTTT
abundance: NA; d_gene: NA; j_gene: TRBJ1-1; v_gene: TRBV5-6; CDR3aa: CASSSLVRSVMNTEAFF; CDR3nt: TGTGCCAGCAGCTCCCTGGTGCGGAGTGTGATGAACACTGAAGCTTTCTTT
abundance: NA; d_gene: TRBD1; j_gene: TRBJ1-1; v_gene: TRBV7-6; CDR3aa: CASSLDRENTEAFF; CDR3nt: TGTGCCAGCAGCCTGGACAGGGAAAACACTGAAGCTTTCTTT
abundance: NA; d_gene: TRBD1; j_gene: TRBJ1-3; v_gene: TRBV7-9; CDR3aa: CASSSTDRVGNTIYF; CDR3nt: TGTGCCAGCAGCTCCACTGACAGGGTTGGAAACACCATATATTTT
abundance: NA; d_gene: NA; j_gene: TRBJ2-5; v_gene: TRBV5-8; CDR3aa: CASSLEHRQETQYF; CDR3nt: TGTGCCAGCAGCTTAGAACACAGACAAGAGACCCAGTACTTC
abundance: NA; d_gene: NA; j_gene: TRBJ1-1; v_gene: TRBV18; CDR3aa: CASSPSVGVVGRGNTEAFF; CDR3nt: TGTGCCAGCTCACCAAGCGTCGGGGTAGTCGGTCGGGGGAACACTGAAGCTTTCTTT
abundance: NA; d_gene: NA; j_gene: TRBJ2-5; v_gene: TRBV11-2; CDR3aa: CASSLDRETQYF; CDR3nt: TGTGCCAGCAGCTTAGACAGAGAGACCCAGTACTTC
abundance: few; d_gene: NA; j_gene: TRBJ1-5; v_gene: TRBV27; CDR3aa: CASSFRGGGNQPQHF; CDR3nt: TGTGCCAGCAGTTTTAGAGGGGGTGGCAATCAGCCCCAGCATTTT